The 20 T cell receptor beta chains given below trace back to one sample, sequenced in a study of blood T cell repertoires in COVID-19. Here immunoSEQ multiplex PCR was the method, and the copy in TCRdb shows in-frame clones only, minus some. The sample carries about 400,000 clones, around 92% recorded once. The sequencing input was PBMCs or T cells enriched from blood (not recorded which). The receptors originated from a woman in her 30s who had recovered from COVID-19.

The V and J genes are TRBV9 and TRBJ2-7; TRBD1 agrees at 7 bases. The germline V gene has CDR1 SGDLS and CDR2 YYNGEE. The CDR3 extends over 14 amino acids. The J segment lost 3 bases and the V segment lost 3 bases, leaving 6 bases of the junction unmatched. Here the CDR3 reads CASSAGTELYEQYF. The CDR3 DNA reads TGTGCCAGCAGCGCCGGGACAGAACTCTACGAGCAGTACTTC.

The CDR3 region is CASSLRGGAGDTQYF. The CDR3 DNA reads as TGTGCCAGCAGCTTACGCGGGGGGGCAGGAGATACGCAGTATTTT. J is TRBJ2-3 and V is TRBV7-2; 9 nucleotides match TRBD2. This CDR3 region has 15 residues. With 2 bases clipped from V and 5 bases from J, the junction kept 5 bases outside the gene matches. Germline V CDR1 and CDR2: SGHTA, FQGNSA.

J is TRBJ1-1 and V is TRBV27, with 7 bases identical to TRBD1. From germline, CDR1 is MNHEY and CDR2 SMNVEV (reference sequence). The CDR3 is 15 amino acids. Losses at the gene ends were 8 bases for V and 0 bases for J; bases not matched to a gene: 9. In DNA, the CDR3 is TGTGCCAGCGGCAGGGGGTCGGTGGTGAACACTGAAGCTTTCTTT. This translates into CASGRGSVVNTEAFF.

This sequence joins TRBV5-4 and TRBJ2-1; 7 bases match TRBD2. The J segment lost 8 bases and the V segment lost 5 bases, leaving 10 bases of the junction unmatched. The germline V gene has CDR1 SGHNT and CDR2 YYREEE (reference sequence). The CDR3 covers 14 residues. CDR3 sequence: CASRGSREGDEQFF. The DNA for the CDR3 is TGTGCCAGCAGGGGATCGAGGGAGGGCGATGAGCAGTTCTTC.

The chain couples TRBV9 to TRBJ2-7, with a weak D call TRBD2 (6 bases). The germline V gene encodes CDR1 SGDLS and CDR2 YYNGEE. This CDR3 is 15 amino acids long. Trimming took 0 bases from V and 0 from J, leaving 10 bases between them. The CDR3 reads CASSVAASDSYEQYF. The DNA for the CDR3 is TGTGCCAGCAGCGTAGCGGCTAGCGACTCCTACGAGCAGTACTTC.

The chain has TRBV5-4 and TRBJ2-3; maybe TRBD1 (5 bases). The CDR3 loop spans 14 amino acids. Germline lookup yields CDR1 SGHNT and CDR2 YYREEE (reference sequence). Trimming took 3 bases from V and 2 from J, leaving 10 bases between them. The CDR3 sequence is CASSYDSFTDTQYF. The CDR3 DNA reads as TGTGCCAGCAGCTATGACAGCTTCACAGATACGCAGTATTTT.

A single count supports this clone. The junction shows a germline mismatch at one end, possibly a read error. This chain uses TRBV18 with TRBJ2-1, with 15 bases that match TRBD2. The CDR3 is 17 residues long. In germline, CDR1 is KGHSH, CDR2 LQKENI. CDR3 loop: CASSPPSGLAGGPAEVF. The DNA for the CDR3 is TGTGCCAGCTCACCACCATCTGGACTAGCGGGGGGGCCCGCAGAGGTCTTC.

The chain carries TRBV2 and TRBJ2-5, with 14 bases aligning to TRBD2. V gave up 4 bases and J gave up 2 bases; unmatched junction bases: 6. The CDR3 is 17 amino acids. Germline V lookup: CDR1 SNHLY, CDR2 FYNNEI. CDR3 sequence (DNA): TGTGCCAGCAGTGGACCGGGACTAGCGGGAGAACAAGAGACCCAGTACTTC. This gives the protein CASSGPGLAGEQETQYF.

V gene TRBV6-6 combines with J gene TRBJ1-2; no firm D call. CDR3 length equals 13 residues. Trimming left V 6 bases short and J 4 bases short, with 12 bases between. From germline, CDR1 is MNHNY and CDR2 SVGAGI (reference sequence). The CDR3 nucleotides read TGTGCCAGCAGCTCCGGGTCCATCTATGGCTACACCTTC. Translating it yields CASSSGSIYGYTF.

The genes are TRBV28 and TRBJ2-1; TRBD1 matches at 7 bases. The CDR3 consists of 14 residues. V dropped 5 bases and J dropped 8; count of bases not matched to a gene: 9. Germline CDR1 is MDHEN and CDR2 is SYDVKM. The CDR3 loop reads CASSPDRYVDEQFF. The CDR3, as DNA: TGTGCCAGCAGTCCGGACAGGTATGTGGATGAGCAGTTCTTC. The full variable domain, its missing parts supplied by reference TRBV28 and TRBJ2-1, is DVKVTQSSRYLVKRTGEKVFLECVQDMDHENMFWYRQDPGLGLRLIYFSYDVKMKEKGDIPEGYSVSREKKERFSLILESASTNQTSMYLCASSPDRYVDEQFFGPGTRLTVL.

The chain joins TRBV6-1 to TRBJ1-3; TRBD1 might be the D (5 bases). Trimming took off 2 bases at V and 4 bases at J, with 9 bases between the two ends. Germline V gene data show CDR1 as MNHNS and CDR2 as SASEGT. This CDR3 spans 14 amino acids. The CDR3 DNA reads as TGTGCCAGCAGTGAAATGGCAGGGGGAAACACCATATATTTT. It is translated as CASSEMAGGNTIYF.

The rearrangement joins TRBV2 to TRBJ1-4, with a tentative D call TRBD1 (5 bases). This CDR3 is 15 amino acids long. Germline CDR1 SNHLY, CDR2 FYNNEI. V lost 4 bases to trimming and J lost 12 bases, with 21 bases between them. The CDR3 here is CASSGARESVEQLFF. The CDR3 DNA reads TGTGCCAGCAGTGGTGCCAGGGAATCGGTCGAACAACTGTTTTTT.

The sample holds one count of this clone. J is TRBJ2-7 and V is TRBV6-6, with 12 bases lining up with TRBD2. The CDR3 is 16 residues long. The ends lost 5 bases at V and 3 bases at J; junction bases unmatched: 8. Germline V gene lookup returns CDR1 MNHNY and CDR2 SVGAGI (reference sequence). CDR3: CASSPPGTSGYYEQYF. CDR3 nucleotides: TGTGCCAGCAGTCCCCCCGGGACTAGCGGGTACTACGAGCAGTACTTC.

The genes are TRBV7-2 and TRBJ1-5, with D possibly matching TRBD1 (5 bases). CDR3 length: 15 amino acids. Germline-derived CDR1 and CDR2 are SGHTA and FQGNSA. V shed 1 base and J shed 5 bases, with 12 bases lying between them. The CDR3 here is CASSLVGAGDQPQHF. CDR3 DNA sequence: TGTGCCAGCAGCTTAGTTGGGGCGGGGGATCAGCCCCAGCATTTT.

Regarding this clone: A read error may account for a junction end that differs from germline. As DNA, the CDR3 is TGTGCTAGCAGCCTACTCCACGAGCAGTACTTC. This translates into CASSLLHEQYF. The rearrangement links TRBV5-6 to TRBJ2-7, with D uncertain. CDR3 length: 11 residues. Germline CDR1 SGHDT, CDR2 YYEEEE.

The rearrangement links TRBV10-3 to TRBJ1-2; D not resolved. Per germline, CDR1 ENHRY and CDR2 SYGVKD. This CDR3 region has 15 residues. V lost 7 bases and J lost 0, with 15 bases in between. This chain's CDR3 is CAITPTQLANYGYTF. The CDR3 nucleotides are TGTGCCATCACCCCGACACAGTTAGCTAACTATGGCTACACCTTC.

This chain connects TRBV30 to TRBJ1-6; TRBD1 matches 7 bases. V was pared by 4 bases and J by 7 bases, with 4 bases of the junction left unmatched. This CDR3 region has 13 residues. The germline CDR1 and CDR2 sequences are GTSNPN and SVGIG (reference sequence). The CDR3 DNA follows: TGTGCCTGGACGGGACAGACGAATTCACCCCTCCACTTT. Translated: CAWTGQTNSPLHF.

V is TRBV19 and J is TRBJ1-1, with D uncertain. Germline V CDR1 and CDR2: LNHDA, SQIVND (reference sequence). CDR3 size: 12 residues. Trimming removed 6 bases at V and 8 bases at J, with 13 bases between. DNA for the CDR3: TGTGCCAGTAGGTCGGGAGGCACCGAAGCTTTCTTT. The encoded protein is CASRSGGTEAFF.

This clone occurred once. CDR3 in amino acids: CASSEARGSNSPLHF. In nucleotides, the CDR3 is TGTGCCAGCAGTGAAGCCAGGGGATCTAATTCACCCCTCCACTTT. The chain has TRBV2 and TRBJ1-6; a weak D match, TRBD1 (6 bases). This CDR3 spans 15 amino acids. V lost 0 bases and J lost 6, with 9 bases in between. Germline CDR1 reads SNHLY; CDR2 reads FYNNEI.

This chain links TRBV14 with TRBJ2-5; a weak D match, TRBD2 (7 bases). Trimming removed 9 bases from V and 3 bases from J, with 17 bases in between. The CDR3 extends over 14 amino acids. CDR1 SGHDN and CDR2 FVKESK come from the germline V gene. In DNA, the CDR3 is TGTGCCAGTGCCCGAGGGGGGGCGGAAGAGACCCAGTACTTC. Its protein product is CASARGGAEETQYF.